This record covers a single T cell receptor beta chain. TCRdb re-called the 5' RACE reads with MiXCR, one entry per CDR3 protein. The sample has 35,000 to 50,000 distinct CDR3 sequences; 25% to 35% are singletons. Per the germline V gene, CDR1 is SGHRS and CDR2 is YFSETQ. The CDR3 has 15 residues. V lost 2 bases, J lost 4 bases, and 14 bases lay in between. This chain joins TRBV5-1 and TRBJ2-3; tentative D call: TRBD1 (6 bases). The TCR sequence derives from a female donor with breast cancer. The sample taken for sequencing was tumor-infiltrating memory CD4+ T cells sorted from the breast tumor. Stated subset: memory CD4+ T cells, CD4+CD45RO+CD25-. Here the CDR3 reads CASSLGQSLADTQYF. CDR3 DNA: TGCGCCAGCAGCTTAGGACAGTCTTTGGCAGATACGCAGTATTTT.